These 11 T cell receptor beta chains originate from one sample sequenced in a study of T cell changes during pregnancy in multiple sclerosis. TCRdb keeps only in-frame clones here, not all; method: immunoSEQ multiplex PCR. The sample lists tens of thousands of clones, around 89% occurring once. The source was CD4+ T cells from peripheral blood mononuclear cells, collected in the third trimester of pregnancy. The origin of the receptors is a female donor in good health, enrolled as a control in a pregnancy study.

The genes are TRBV30 and TRBJ2-1; the D is unclear. The V end lost 0 bases, the J end lost 0 bases, and 12 bases lay between the germline ends. Per the germline V gene, CDR1 is GTSNPN and CDR2 is SVGIG (reference sequence). The CDR3 length is 16 residues. Here the CDR3 reads CAWSVPPFFSYNEQFF. The CDR3 nucleotides read TGTGCCTGGAGTGTCCCCCCGTTTTTCTCCTACAATGAGCAGTTCTTC.

The chain joins TRBV10-3 to TRBJ1-2, with 10 bases aligning to TRBD1. The CDR3 length is 15 residues. Germline V gene data show CDR1 as ENHRY and CDR2 as SYGVKD. J lost 0 bases, V lost 6 bases, and 4 bases had no gene match. CDR3 coding DNA: TGTGCCATCAGGGCCGGGACAGGGGCTAACTATGGCTACACCTTC. Amino acids: CAIRAGTGANYGYTF.

V gene TRBV20-1 combines with J gene TRBJ2-7, with unresolved D. This CDR3 is 11 amino acids long. Germline lookup yields CDR1 DFQATT and CDR2 SNEGSKA (reference sequence). V lost 3 bases, J lost 6 bases, and 9 bases lay in between. CDR3 sequence (DNA): TGCAGTGCTAGCCCTACTATCGAGCAGTACTTC. Translated, it gives CSASPTIEQYF.

The chain employs TRBV30 and TRBJ1-1; 9 bases align to TRBD1. From germline, CDR1 is GTSNPN and CDR2 SVGIG (reference sequence). V trimming: 2 bases; J trimming: 5 bases; junction bases outside the gene matches: 6. The CDR3 is made up of 14 amino acids. CDR3 sequence (DNA): TGTGCCTGGAGTACACAGGGGGCTGGTACTGAAGCTTTCTTT. It is translated as CAWSTQGAGTEAFF.

The rearrangement links TRBV5-4 to TRBJ2-2; 9 positions match TRBD1. The CDR3 totals 18 residues. The ends lost 1 base at V and 5 bases at J; junction bases unmatched: 12. CDR1 SGHNT and CDR2 YYREEE come from the germline V gene (reference sequence). CDR3 residues: CASSLSVAGQGRTGELFF. The CDR3 nucleotides are TGTGCCAGCAGCTTGAGTGTTGCCGGACAGGGGAGAACCGGGGAGCTGTTTTTT.

This clone came up once. This chain links TRBV11-3 with TRBJ2-7; 7 bases are shared with TRBD2. The V gene end was trimmed by 5 bases and the J gene end by 6 bases; junction bases not matched to a gene: 16. Looked up from germline, CDR1 is SGHNT and CDR2 is YENEEA. This CDR3 has 16 amino acids. The chain's CDR3 is CASSRASGGSIGEQYF. As DNA, the CDR3 is TGTGCCAGCAGCCGGGCCTCGGGCGGGAGCATTGGCGAGCAGTACTTC. Full variable domain (missing parts from reference TRBV11-3 and TRBJ2-7): EAGVVQSPRYKIIEKKQPVAFWCNPISGHNTLYWYLQNLGQGPELLIRYENEEAVDDSQLPKDRFSAERLKGVDSTLKIQPAELGDSAVYLCASSRASGGSIGEQYFGPGTRLTVT.

This clone was observed a few times. DNA of the CDR3: TGCGCCAGCAGCTTGGGGGGTAATAGCGACGAGCAGTACTTC. Amino acid sequence: CASSLGGNSDEQYF. This chain uses TRBV5-1 with TRBJ2-7; a weak D match, TRBD2 (5 bases). The germline gives CDR1 SGHRS, CDR2 YFSETQ. This CDR3 is 14 amino acids long. The germline V and J ends were trimmed by 0 bases and 5 bases, with 12 bases remaining between them.

The chain couples TRBV19 to TRBJ1-1; TRBD1 matches at 7 bases. The CDR3 covers 14 residues. J gave up 1 base and V 2 bases, and 1 base lay outside the gene matches. The germline gives CDR1 LNHDA, CDR2 SQIVND (reference sequence). CDR3 protein: CASSIRGPNTEAFF. DNA for the CDR3: TGTGCCAGTAGTATAAGGGGGCCGAACACTGAAGCTTTCTTT.

This clone was detected a few times. V usage is TRBV30 and J usage is TRBJ1-2; possibly TRBD1 for D (5 bases). The V and J ends lost 5 bases and 3 bases respectively, with 13 bases between them. Germline-derived CDR1 and CDR2 are GTSNPN and SVGIG (reference sequence). The CDR3 runs to 13 residues. The CDR3, as DNA: TGTGCCTGGGGGGGGTTCCGGGACTATGGCTACACCTTC. Its translation: CAWGGFRDYGYTF.

The chain recombines TRBV7-2 with TRBJ2-2; D may be TRBD2 (7 bases). From germline, CDR1 is SGHTA and CDR2 FQGNSA. Trimming cost V 1 base and J 6 bases, with 15 bases left between them. The CDR3 length is 16 residues. The CDR3 spells CASSLGGGVGPGELFF. CDR3 coding DNA: TGTGCCAGCAGCTTAGGAGGGGGGGTTGGACCCGGGGAGCTGTTTTTT. Full variable domain (rest looked up from reference TRBV7-2 and TRBJ2-2): GAGVSQSPSNKVTEKGKDVELRCDPISGHTALYWYRQSLGQGLEFLIYFQGNSAPDKSGLPSDRFSAERTGGSVSTLTIQRTQQEDSAVYLCASSLGGGVGPGELFFGEGSRLTVL.

The chain joins TRBV6-5 to TRBJ2-3; perhaps TRBD1 as D (6 bases). With 6 bases removed from V and 0 bases from J, the gap between germline ends came to 13 bases. Per the germline V gene, CDR1 is MNHEY and CDR2 is SVGAGI. The CDR3 sequence is 15 residues long. DNA for the CDR3: TGTGCCAGCAGGAAGGTGGGGACAAGCACAGATACGCAGTATTTT. Residues: CASRKVGTSTDTQYF.